A selection of T cell receptor beta chains follows, all from one sample in a study of blood T cell repertoires in COVID-19. The data were produced by immunoSEQ multiplex PCR, yet TCRdb's version contains in-frame clones alone and is incomplete. This table holds some 170,000 clones, approximately 85% found once. The sample consisted of peripheral blood. The receptors shown here come from a woman aged 55-69 years with acute or convalescent COVID-19. CDR3s include the opening cysteine and the closing phenylalanine or tryptophan. The D gene is left open where the match is weak. The size of a clone is reported for some rows only, either as once, few or many, or as a class for expanded clones.

size: -
J: TRBJ1-1
D: -
V: TRBV5-5
CDR3: CASSFRGNTEAFF
DNA: TGTGCCAGCAGCTTCCGAGGGAACACTGAAGCTTTCTTT

size: -
J: TRBJ2-7
D: TRBD1
V: TRBV27
CDR3: CASSLSTGHEQYF
DNA: TGTGCCAGCAGTTTATCGACAGGGCACGAGCAGTACTTC

size: -
J: TRBJ1-2
D: -
V: TRBV15
CDR3: CATSRVGLHDYGYTF
DNA: TGTGCCACCAGCAGAGTTGGGCTGCATGACTATGGCTACACCTTC

size: -
J: TRBJ1-1
D: -
V: TRBV6-5
CDR3: CASSYTGSGTEAFF
DNA: TGTGCCAGCAGTTACACAGGGTCGGGCACTGAAGCTTTCTTT

size: -
J: TRBJ1-1
D: -
V: TRBV12-3/TRBV12-4
CDR3: CASTIGRGAEAFF
DNA: TGTGCCAGCACCATCGGGCGGGGGGCTGAAGCTTTCTTT

size: few
J: TRBJ2-1
D: TRBD2
V: TRBV27
CDR3: CASWRITSGIYNEQFF
DNA: TGTGCCAGCTGGCGGATTACTAGCGGAATTTACAATGAGCAGTTCTTC

size: -
J: TRBJ2-1
D: TRBD2
V: TRBV28
CDR3: CATTDRSLAATNEQFF
DNA: TGTGCCACCACAGACAGATCCCTAGCGGCCACCAATGAGCAGTTCTTC

size: -
J: TRBJ1-2
D: TRBD1
V: TRBV11-2
CDR3: CASSLEQGHYGYTF
DNA: TGTGCCAGCAGCTTAGAACAGGGGCATTATGGCTACACCTTC

size: -
J: TRBJ2-7
D: -
V: TRBV15
CDR3: CATSRAYGSYEQYF
DNA: TGTGCCACCAGCAGGGCATACGGGTCCTACGAGCAGTACTTC

size: -
J: TRBJ2-2
D: -
V: TRBV19
CDR3: CASGQYTGELFF
DNA: TGTGCCAGTGGTCAGTACACCGGGGAGCTGTTTTTT

size: -
J: TRBJ2-7
D: -
V: TRBV18
CDR3: CASSPFAGTAGYEQYF
DNA: TGTGCCAGCTCACCATTTGCAGGTACGGCGGGATACGAGCAGTACTTC

size: once
J: TRBJ2-1
D: TRBD2
V: TRBV5-4
CDR3: CASSLEDGRVYNEQFF
DNA: TGTGCCAGCAGCTTGGAAGACGGGAGGGTCTACAATGAGCAGTTCTTC

size: -
J: TRBJ2-7
D: -
V: TRBV27
CDR3: CASSFTGHSSYEQYF
DNA: TGTGCCAGCAGTTTCACGGGACATAGCTCCTACGAGCAGTACTTC

size: -
J: TRBJ1-4
D: TRBD1
V: TRBV11-2
CDR3: CASSISTGGGKLFF
DNA: TGTGCCAGCAGCATAAGTACAGGGGGCGGAAAACTGTTTTTT

size: -
J: TRBJ2-1
D: TRBD2
V: TRBV20-1
CDR3: CSGGRGNEQFF
DNA: TGCAGTGGGGGGAGGGGCAATGAGCAGTTCTTC

size: -
J: TRBJ2-2
D: -
V: TRBV9
CDR3: CASTDSPNTGELFF
DNA: TGTGCCAGCACGGACAGCCCGAACACCGGGGAGCTGTTTTTT

size: -
J: TRBJ1-2
D: -
V: TRBV7-3
CDR3: CASSPGTSRGGYTF
DNA: TGTGCCAGCAGCCCCGGGACCTCCAGGGGAGGCTACACCTTC

size: -
J: TRBJ2-3
D: TRBD1
V: TRBV10-3
CDR3: CAISPGTGSTDTQYF
DNA: TGTGCCATCAGTCCCGGGACAGGGTCCACAGATACGCAGTATTTT

size: -
J: TRBJ2-7
D: TRBD1
V: TRBV27
CDR3: CASSPRWTGQGEQYF
DNA: TGTGCCAGCAGTCCGCGGTGGACAGGTCAGGGCGAGCAGTACTTC

size: -
J: TRBJ1-4
D: TRBD1
V: TRBV3-1/TRBV3-2
CDR3: CASSLGTGEEKLFF
DNA: TGTGCCAGCAGCCTTGGGACAGGGGAAGAAAAACTGTTTTTT

size: -
J: TRBJ1-5
D: TRBD1
V: TRBV6-1
CDR3: CASNTDRGQPQHF
DNA: TGTGCCAGCAATACGGACAGGGGTCAGCCCCAGCATTTT

size: -
J: TRBJ2-1
D: TRBD2
V: TRBV7-2
CDR3: CASSLQGLAGGNYNEQFF
DNA: TGTGCCAGCAGCTTACAGGGCTTAGCGGGAGGAAACTACAATGAGCAGTTCTTC